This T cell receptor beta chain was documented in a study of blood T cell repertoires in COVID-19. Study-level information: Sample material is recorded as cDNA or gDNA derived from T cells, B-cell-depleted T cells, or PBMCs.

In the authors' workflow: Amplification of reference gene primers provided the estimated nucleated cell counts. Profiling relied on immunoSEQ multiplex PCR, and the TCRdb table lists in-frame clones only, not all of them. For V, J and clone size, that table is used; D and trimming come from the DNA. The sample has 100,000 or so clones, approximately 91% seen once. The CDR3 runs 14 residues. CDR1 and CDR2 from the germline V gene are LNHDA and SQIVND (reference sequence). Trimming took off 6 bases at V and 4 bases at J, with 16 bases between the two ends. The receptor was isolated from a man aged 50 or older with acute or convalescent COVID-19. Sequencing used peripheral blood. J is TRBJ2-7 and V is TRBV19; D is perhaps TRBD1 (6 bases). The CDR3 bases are TGTGCCAGTAGACAAGCCGACAGGCTATACGAGCAGTACTTC. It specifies CASRQADRLYEQYF.